The 14 T cell receptor beta chains listed next were all sequenced from one sample in a study of blood T cell repertoires in COVID-19 (dated by TCRdb to the early 2020s). The library was obtained by the immunoSEQ multiplex PCR assay. Entries here come from immuneACCESS through TCRdb and include only in-frame sequences with V and J called. Some clones fail to appear in such tables; in the studies checked, an unresolved V gene covers under half of the shortfall, and the cause of the remainder is unknown. For this sample there are fewer than 85,000 clones; about 80% appear just once. The biggest ten clones account for approximately 7% of the sample. Material: peripheral blood. Every receptor here comes from a man aged 30 to 39 with COVID-19, enrolled during active disease.

The chain has TRBV7-2 and TRBJ1-1; D gene ambiguous. The V end lost 1 base, the J end lost 11 bases, and 14 bases lay between the germline ends. CDR1 and CDR2 (germline): SGHTA, FQGNSA. The CDR3 loop spans 13 amino acids. The CDR3 DNA reads as TGTGCCAGCAGCTTAGGATTTTCCCCGGGGGCTTTCTTT. It codes for CASSLGFSPGAFF.

In DNA, the CDR3 is TGTGCCAGCAGCTTAAATTGGGACTCTCAGCCCCAGCATTTT. It translates to CASSLNWDSQPQHF. This chain links TRBV7-2 with TRBJ1-5; possibly TRBD1 for D (5 bases). V lost 2 bases and J lost 6, with 11 bases in between. The CDR3 sequence is 14 residues long. Germline V CDR1 and CDR2: SGHTA, FQGNSA.

The rearrangement uses TRBV28 and TRBJ2-7, with TRBD1 matching over 9 bases. The CDR3 consists of 15 residues. Trimming removed 5 bases from V and 3 bases from J; junction bases left unmatched: 8. Germline CDR1 is MDHEN and CDR2 is SYDVKM. The CDR3 is CASSRRGTGNYEQYF. For the CDR3, the DNA is TGTGCCAGCAGTCGTCGGGGGACAGGGAACTACGAGCAGTACTTC.

The V gene is TRBV19, the J gene TRBJ2-1; TRBD2 agrees at 12 bases. The germline V gene has CDR1 LNHDA and CDR2 SQIVND (reference sequence). Trimming cost V 5 bases and J 6 bases; bases outside gene matches: 8. This CDR3 has 16 amino acids. The CDR3 DNA reads as TGTGCCAGTAGTGCTAGCGGGAGGGCCTGGGGCAATGAGCAGTTCTTC. Its translation: CASSASGRAWGNEQFF.

The chain couples TRBV28 to TRBJ1-5; D is unresolved. CDR1 and CDR2 from the germline V gene are MDHEN and SYDVKM. The CDR3 is made up of 14 amino acids. V was pared by 2 bases and J by 6 bases, with 11 bases between. The CDR3, as DNA: TGTGCCAGCAGTTTAGGTTCGCGGGGTCAGCCCCAGCATTTT. It yields the protein CASSLGSRGQPQHF.

The rearrangement joins TRBV27 to TRBJ1-1, with D unclear. This CDR3 is built from 13 residues. Between the trimmed V and J ends, which lost 8 bases and 1 base, there was a span of 11 bases. Germline V lookup: CDR1 MNHEY, CDR2 SMNVEV (reference sequence). CDR3 region: CASGRGENTEAFF. The CDR3 DNA sequence: TGTGCCAGCGGCCGGGGAGAGAACACTGAAGCTTTCTTT.

The chain recombines TRBV21-1 with TRBJ2-7; TRBD1 reflects the table's D call only, with no check against the DNA. TRBV21-1 is a listed pseudogene. The CDR3 covers 13 residues. CDR3 region: CASTPTGAYEQYF. CDR3 sequence (DNA): TGTGCCAGCACGCCGACAGGAGCCTACGAGCAGTACTTC.

The rearrangement joins TRBV10-3 to TRBJ1-4; TRBD1 agrees at 8 bases. Germline lookup yields CDR1 ENHRY and CDR2 SYGVKD. CDR3 length equals 15 residues. With V trimmed by 0 bases and J by 10 bases, 7 bases remained unmatched. CDR3 sequence: CAISESTGERRKLFF. In DNA form, the CDR3 reads TGTGCCATCAGTGAGTCGACAGGGGAGCGCCGAAAACTGTTTTTT.

In its sample, this clone was seen a few times. The chain uses TRBV9 and TRBJ2-3; weak D call: TRBD2 (6 bases). Germline V gene sequence: CDR1 SGDLS, CDR2 YYNGEE. The CDR3 contains 15 residues. Trimming left V 0 bases short and J 4 bases short, with 12 bases between. The CDR3 protein is CASSVEAGQADTQYF. Written as DNA, the CDR3 is TGTGCCAGCAGCGTAGAGGCGGGGCAGGCAGATACGCAGTATTTT.

The rearrangement joins TRBV10-3 to TRBJ2-1; 7 bases line up with TRBD2. The trim removed 4 bases at V and 0 bases at J, leaving 12 bases unmatched. The CDR3 totals 18 residues. CDR1 is ENHRY and CDR2 is SYGVKD in the germline V gene. In DNA, the CDR3 is TGTGCCATCAGTGGTGGGTCCGTGCGGGGGAGCTCCTACAATGAGCAGTTCTTC. This gives the protein CAISGGSVRGSSYNEQFF.

This sequence joins TRBV9 and TRBJ2-3, with a possible D match to TRBD1 (7 bases). The ends were cut back, 6 bases at V and 5 bases at J, with 19 bases in the middle. Germline V lookup: CDR1 SGDLS, CDR2 YYNGEE. The CDR3 runs to 15 residues. This CDR3 reads CASTIGGTELDTQYF. Written as DNA, the CDR3 is TGTGCCAGCACTATTGGGGGGACAGAACTAGATACGCAGTATTTT.

The chain combines TRBV6-6 with TRBJ2-7, with D tentatively TRBD1 (6 bases). The V end lost 8 bases, the J end lost 0 bases, and 11 bases lay between the germline ends. The CDR3 spans 13 residues. Per the germline V gene, CDR1 is MNHNY and CDR2 is SVGAGI (reference sequence). CDR3 sequence (DNA): TGTGCCAGCCTAGGGGGTAGCTCCTACGAGCAGTACTTC. Translation gives CASLGGSSYEQYF.

The rearrangement joins TRBV10-1 to TRBJ1-2, with D tentatively TRBD1 (6 bases). The CDR3 is 10 residues long. CDR1 WNHNN and CDR2 SYGVQD come from the germline V gene (reference sequence). Trimming shortened V by 6 bases and J by 7 bases, and 6 bases separated the two germline ends. The CDR3 DNA reads as TGCGCCAGCAGACAGGGTGGCTACACCTTC. Amino acids: CASRQGGYTF.

V and J are TRBV4-2 and TRBJ2-1; 9 bases map to TRBD2. The germline gives CDR1 LGHNA, CDR2 YNFKEQ. V trimming: 0 bases; J trimming: 4 bases; junction bases outside the gene matches: 4. The CDR3 is made up of 16 amino acids. CDR3 in DNA: TGTGCCAGCAGCCAAGAGAGCGGGAGGTTATACAATGAGCAGTTCTTC. It translates to CASSQESGRLYNEQFF.